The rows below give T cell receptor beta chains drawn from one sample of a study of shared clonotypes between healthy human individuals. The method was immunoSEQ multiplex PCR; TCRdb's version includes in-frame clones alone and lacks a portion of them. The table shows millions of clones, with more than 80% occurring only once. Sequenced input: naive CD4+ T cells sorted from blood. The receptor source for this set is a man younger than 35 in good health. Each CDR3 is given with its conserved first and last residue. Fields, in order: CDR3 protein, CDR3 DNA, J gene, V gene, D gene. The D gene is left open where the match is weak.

CASSLSQALNTEAFF | TGTGCCAGCAGCTTATCCCAGGCCCTGAACACTGAAGCTTTCTTT | TRBJ1-1 | TRBV7-2 | .
CASSLAVGQDEQFF | TGTGCCAGCAGCTTAGCAGTAGGACAGGATGAGCAGTTCTTC | TRBJ2-1 | TRBV7-9 | TRBD1
CASSPLAGGSYEQYF | TGTGCCAGTAGTCCGCTAGCGGGAGGATCCTACGAGCAGTACTTC | TRBJ2-7 | TRBV19 | TRBD2
CASSSDRPRGNTIYF | TGTGCCAGCAGTTCAGACAGGCCGAGGGGAAACACCATATATTTT | TRBJ1-3 | TRBV7-9 | .
CASSQGRDEQYF | TGTGCCAGCTCACAGGGTAGGGACGAGCAGTACTTC | TRBJ2-7 | TRBV18 | .
CASSSGTGHNSPLHF | TGTGCCAGCAGTTCCGGGACAGGGCATAATTCACCCCTCCACTTT | TRBJ1-6 | TRBV28 | TRBD1
CAWSLEVGVAYEQYF | TGTGCCTGGAGTCTCGAGGTGGGGGTAGCCTACGAGCAGTACTTC | TRBJ2-7 | TRBV30 | .
CAISQSAGVGNTIYF | TGTGCCATCAGTCAATCCGCAGGGGTTGGAAACACCATATATTTT | TRBJ1-3 | TRBV10-3 | .
CASSRNGVETYNEQFF | TGTGCCAGCAGCCGAAACGGGGTGGAAACCTACAATGAGCAGTTCTTC | TRBJ2-1 | TRBV7-8 | .
CASSPKTGERTDTQYF | TGTGCCAGCAGCCCCAAAACGGGGGAACGCACAGATACGCAGTATTTT | TRBJ2-3 | TRBV4-2 | .
CASSQVPLETGTYNSPLHF | TGCGCCAGCAGCCAAGTTCCTTTGGAGACAGGGACCTATAATTCACCCCTCCACTTT | TRBJ1-6 | TRBV4-1 | TRBD1
CASSVAGTSWQTQYF | TGCGCCAGCAGCGTAGCCGGGACTAGCTGGCAGACCCAGTACTTC | TRBJ2-5 | TRBV5-1 | TRBD2
CASSTPTGREAFF | TGTGCCAGTAGTACCCCGACAGGGAGGGAAGCTTTCTTT | TRBJ1-1 | TRBV19 | TRBD1
CATRAGGADGYGYTF | TGTGCCACCAGGGCGGGGGGGGCGGACGGCTATGGCTACACCTTC | TRBJ1-2 | TRBV15 | .
CASSQDLTGSNGYTF | TGCGCCAGCAGCCAAGATCTAACAGGGTCCAATGGCTACACCTTC | TRBJ1-2 | TRBV4-3 | .
CASSQGGGYGYTF | TGTGCCAGCAGCCAAGGAGGGGGCTATGGCTACACCTTC | TRBJ1-2 | TRBV28 | .
CASSPRTGQETQYF | TGCGCCAGCAGCCCGCGGACAGGACAAGAGACCCAGTACTTC | TRBJ2-5 | TRBV5-1 | TRBD1
CASRVRSLHNEKLFF | TGCGCCAGCAGGGTCAGGTCCCTCCATAATGAAAAACTGTTTTTT | TRBJ1-4 | TRBV4-1 | .
CASSLGQPFTDTQYF | TGTGCCAGCAGCCTGGGACAGCCATTCACAGATACGCAGTATTTT | TRBJ2-3 | TRBV5-4 | TRBD1
CASSLQAGAYNEQFF | TGTGCCAGCAGCTTACAGGCGGGGGCCTACAATGAGCAGTTCTTC | TRBJ2-1 | TRBV7-9 | TRBD2
CAWSVSLAGSTDTQYF | TGTGCCTGGAGTGTATCGCTAGCGGGGAGCACAGATACGCAGTATTTT | TRBJ2-3 | TRBV30 | TRBD2
CASSQDRDRVNTGELFF | TGCGCCAGCAGCCAAGATCGAGACAGGGTGAACACCGGGGAGCTGTTTTTT | TRBJ2-2 | TRBV4-1 | TRBD1
CATSRDRGTLSGNTQYF | TGTGCCACCAGCAGAGATCGGGGCACATTGTCAGGCAATACGCAGTATTTT | TRBJ2-3 | TRBV15 | .
CAKGQEDYGYTF | TGTGCAAAGGGACAGGAAGACTATGGCTACACCTTC | TRBJ1-2 | TRBV30 | TRBD1
CASSLEAGRGDTGELFF | TGCGCCAGCAGCTTGGAGGCAGGGAGAGGGGACACCGGGGAGCTGTTTTTT | TRBJ2-2 | TRBV5-1 | .
CASRPRGAQETQYF | TGTGCCAGCAGACCGCGAGGGGCCCAAGAGACCCAGTACTTC | TRBJ2-5 | TRBV6-5 | .